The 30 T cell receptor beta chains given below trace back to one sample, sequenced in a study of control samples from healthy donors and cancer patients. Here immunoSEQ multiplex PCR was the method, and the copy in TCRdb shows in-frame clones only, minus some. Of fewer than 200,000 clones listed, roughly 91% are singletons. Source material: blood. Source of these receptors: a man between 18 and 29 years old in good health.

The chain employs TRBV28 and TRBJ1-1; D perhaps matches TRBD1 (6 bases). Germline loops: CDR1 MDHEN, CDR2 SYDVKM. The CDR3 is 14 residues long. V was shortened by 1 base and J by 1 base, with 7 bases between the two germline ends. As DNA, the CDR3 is TGTGCCAGCAGTTTATCCAGGGGGAACACTGAAGCTTTCTTT. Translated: CASSLSRGNTEAFF.

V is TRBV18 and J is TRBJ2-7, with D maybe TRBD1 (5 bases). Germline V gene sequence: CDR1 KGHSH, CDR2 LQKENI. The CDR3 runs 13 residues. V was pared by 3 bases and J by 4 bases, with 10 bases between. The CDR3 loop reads CASSPLGAYEQYF. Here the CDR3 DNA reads TGTGCCAGCTCACCTCTAGGGGCATACGAGCAGTACTTC.

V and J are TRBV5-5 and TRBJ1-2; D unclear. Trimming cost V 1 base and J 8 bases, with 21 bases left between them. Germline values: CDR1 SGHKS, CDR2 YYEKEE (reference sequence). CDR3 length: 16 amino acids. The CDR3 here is CASSLSAAYLEGGYTF. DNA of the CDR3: TGTGCCAGCAGCTTGTCGGCAGCCTATCTAGAGGGAGGCTACACCTTC.

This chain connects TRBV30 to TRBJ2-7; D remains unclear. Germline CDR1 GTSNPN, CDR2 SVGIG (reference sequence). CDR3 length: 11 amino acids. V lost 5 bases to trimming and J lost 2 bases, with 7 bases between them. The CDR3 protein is CAWADTYEQYF. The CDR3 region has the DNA TGTGCCTGGGCAGATACCTACGAGCAGTACTTC. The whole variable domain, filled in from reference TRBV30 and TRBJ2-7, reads SQTIHQWPATLVQPVGSPLSLECTVEGTSNPNLYWYRQAAGRGLQLLFYSVGIGQISSEVPQNLSASRPQDRQFILSSKKLLLSDSGFYLCAWADTYEQYFGPGTRLTVT.

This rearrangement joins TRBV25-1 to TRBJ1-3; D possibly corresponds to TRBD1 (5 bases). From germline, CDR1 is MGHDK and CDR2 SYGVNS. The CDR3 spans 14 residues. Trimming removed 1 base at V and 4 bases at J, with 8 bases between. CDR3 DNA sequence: TGTGCCAGCAGTGAATTAGGACAAGGAAACACCATATATTTT. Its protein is CASSELGQGNTIYF.

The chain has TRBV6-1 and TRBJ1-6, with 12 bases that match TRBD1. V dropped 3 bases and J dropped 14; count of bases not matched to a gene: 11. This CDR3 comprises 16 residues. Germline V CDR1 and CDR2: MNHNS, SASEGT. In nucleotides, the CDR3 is TGTGCCAGCAGTGATCCGCGGGACAGGGGGCCACTAGCCCTCCACTTT. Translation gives CASSDPRDRGPLALHF.

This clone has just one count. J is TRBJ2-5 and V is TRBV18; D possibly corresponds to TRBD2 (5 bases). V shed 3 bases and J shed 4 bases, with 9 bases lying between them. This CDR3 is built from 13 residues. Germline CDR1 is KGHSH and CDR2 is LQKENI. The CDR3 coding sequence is TGTGCCAGCTCACCCCTCGAGGGAGAGACCCAGTACTTC. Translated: CASSPLEGETQYF. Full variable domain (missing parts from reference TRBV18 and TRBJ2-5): NAGVMQNPRHLVRRRGQEARLRCSPMKGHSHVYWYRQLPEEGLKFMVYLQKENIIDESGMPKERFSAEFPKEGPSILRIQQVVRGDSAAYFCASSPLEGETQYFGPGTRLLVL.

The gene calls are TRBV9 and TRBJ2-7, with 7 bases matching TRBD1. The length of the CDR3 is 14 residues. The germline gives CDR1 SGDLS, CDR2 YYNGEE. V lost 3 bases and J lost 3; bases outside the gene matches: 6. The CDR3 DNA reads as TGTGCCAGCAGCGCGTCGACAGGGATCTACGAGCAGTACTTC. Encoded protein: CASSASTGIYEQYF. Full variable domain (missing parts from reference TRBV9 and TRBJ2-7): DSGVTQTPKHLITATGQRVTLRCSPRSGDLSVYWYQQSLDQGLQFLIQYYNGEERAKGNILERFSAQQFPDLHSELNLSSLELGDSALYFCASSASTGIYEQYFGPGTRLTVT.

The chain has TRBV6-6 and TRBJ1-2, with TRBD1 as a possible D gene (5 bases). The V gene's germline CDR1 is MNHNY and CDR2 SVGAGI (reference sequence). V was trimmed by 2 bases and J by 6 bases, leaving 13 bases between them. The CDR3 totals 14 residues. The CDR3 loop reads CASSYRSGGDGYTF. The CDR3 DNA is TGTGCCAGCAGTTACAGATCGGGGGGGGATGGCTACACCTTC.

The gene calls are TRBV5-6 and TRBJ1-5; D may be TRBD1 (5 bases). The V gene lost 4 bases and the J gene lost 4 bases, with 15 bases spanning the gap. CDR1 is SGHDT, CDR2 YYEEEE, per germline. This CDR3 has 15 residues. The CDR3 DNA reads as TGTGCCAGCAGCCCATGGGGCAGAGAAAATCAGCCCCAGCATTTT. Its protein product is CASSPWGRENQPQHF. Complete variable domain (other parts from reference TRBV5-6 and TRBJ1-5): DAGVTQSPTHLIKTRGQQVTLRCSPKSGHDTVSWYQQALGQGPQFIFQYYEEEERQRGNFPDRFSGHQFPNYSSELNVNALLLGDSALYLCASSPWGRENQPQHFGDGTRLSIL.

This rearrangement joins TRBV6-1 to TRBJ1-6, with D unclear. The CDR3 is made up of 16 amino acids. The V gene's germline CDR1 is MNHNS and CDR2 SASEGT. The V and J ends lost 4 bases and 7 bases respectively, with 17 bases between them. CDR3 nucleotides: TGTGCCAGCAGTGTGTTTTCTGGGTCTTCCAATTCACCCCTCCACTTT. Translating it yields CASSVFSGSSNSPLHF.

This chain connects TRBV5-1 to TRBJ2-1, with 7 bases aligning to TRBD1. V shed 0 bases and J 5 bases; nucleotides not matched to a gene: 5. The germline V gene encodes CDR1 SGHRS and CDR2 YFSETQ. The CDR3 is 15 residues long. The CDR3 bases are TGCGCCAGCAGCTTGGCCCCAGGGGGTAACAATGAGCAGTTCTTC. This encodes CASSLAPGGNNEQFF.

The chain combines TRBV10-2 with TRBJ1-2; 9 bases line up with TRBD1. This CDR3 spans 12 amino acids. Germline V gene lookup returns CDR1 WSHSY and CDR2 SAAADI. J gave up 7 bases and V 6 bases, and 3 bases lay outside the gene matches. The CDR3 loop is CASRGTGFGYTF. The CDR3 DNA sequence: TGCGCCAGCAGGGGGACAGGGTTTGGCTACACCTTC.

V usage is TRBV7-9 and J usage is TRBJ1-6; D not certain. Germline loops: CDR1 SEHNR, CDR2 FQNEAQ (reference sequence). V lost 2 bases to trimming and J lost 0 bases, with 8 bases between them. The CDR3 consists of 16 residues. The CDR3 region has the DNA TGTGCCAGCAGCTTACGGAGTAACTCCTATAATTCACCCCTCCACTTT. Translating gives CASSLRSNSYNSPLHF.

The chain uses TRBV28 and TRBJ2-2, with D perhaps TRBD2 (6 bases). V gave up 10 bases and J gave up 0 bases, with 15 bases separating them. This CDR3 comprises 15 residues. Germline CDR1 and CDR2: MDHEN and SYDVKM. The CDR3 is CAIGGVLPNTGELFF. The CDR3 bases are TGTGCCATTGGCGGGGTCCTCCCGAACACCGGGGAGCTGTTTTTT.

This chain's CDR3 is CASSESRAAPNNQPQHF. The DNA of the CDR3 is TGTGCCAGCAGTGAGTCCAGGGCAGCGCCTAACAATCAGCCCCAGCATTTT. This sequence joins TRBV2 and TRBJ1-5; a possible D gene is TRBD1 (5 bases). The V gene lost 3 bases and the J gene lost 3 bases, with 18 bases spanning the gap. CDR3 size: 17 residues. Looked up from germline, CDR1 is SNHLY and CDR2 is FYNNEI.

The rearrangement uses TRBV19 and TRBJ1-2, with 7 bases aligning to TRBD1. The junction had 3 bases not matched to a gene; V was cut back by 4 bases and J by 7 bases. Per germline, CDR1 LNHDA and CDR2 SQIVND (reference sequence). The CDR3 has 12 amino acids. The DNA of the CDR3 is TGTGCCAGTAGTACCCACAGGGGTGGCTACACCTTC. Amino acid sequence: CASSTHRGGYTF.

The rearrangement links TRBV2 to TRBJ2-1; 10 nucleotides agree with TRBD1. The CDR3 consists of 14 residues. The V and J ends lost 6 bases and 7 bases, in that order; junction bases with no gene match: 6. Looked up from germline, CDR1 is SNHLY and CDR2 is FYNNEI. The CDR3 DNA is TGTGCCAGCAGCGACGGGACAGGGGATAATGAGCAGTTCTTC. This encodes CASSDGTGDNEQFF.

The CDR3 loop reads CASSYSRALSQQARSYEQYF. Written as DNA, the CDR3 is TGTGCCAGCAGTTACTCGAGGGCTCTGAGCCAACAGGCCCGGTCCTACGAGCAGTACTTC. This chain connects TRBV6-2 or TRBV6-3 to TRBJ2-7; D could derive from TRBD1 or TRBD2 (5 bases each). This CDR3 has 20 residues. Deletions cut 0 bases from V and 1 base from J, with 25 bases between. Germline assignment: CDR1 MNHEY and CDR2 SVGEGT.

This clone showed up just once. The CDR3 nucleotides are TGTGCCAGCAGCCAAGGTCGAGTTAAGGCTGAAGCTTTCTTT. This translates into CASSQGRVKAEAFF. The chain has TRBV14 and TRBJ1-1; no clear D gene. CDR1 SGHDN and CDR2 FVKESK come from the germline V gene. CDR3 length: 14 amino acids. The V end was cut by 1 base, the J end by 6 bases, with 12 bases between.

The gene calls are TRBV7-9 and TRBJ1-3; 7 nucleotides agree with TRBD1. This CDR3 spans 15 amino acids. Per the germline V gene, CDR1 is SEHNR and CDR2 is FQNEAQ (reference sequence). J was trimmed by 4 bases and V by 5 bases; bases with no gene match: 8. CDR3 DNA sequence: TGTGCCAGCAGCACACGAGACAGGGCGGGAAACACCATATATTTT. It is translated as CASSTRDRAGNTIYF. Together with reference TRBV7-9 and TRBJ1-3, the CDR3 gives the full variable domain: DTGVSQNPRHKITKRGQNVTFRCDPISEHNRLYWYRQTLGQGPEFLTYFQNEAQLEKSRLLSDRFSAERPKGSFSTLEIQRTEQGDSAMYLCASSTRDRAGNTIYFGEGSWLTVV.

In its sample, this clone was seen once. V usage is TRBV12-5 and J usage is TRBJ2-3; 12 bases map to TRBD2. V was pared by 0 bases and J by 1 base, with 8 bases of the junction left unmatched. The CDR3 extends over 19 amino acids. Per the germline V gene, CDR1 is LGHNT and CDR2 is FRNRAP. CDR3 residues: CASGLVVLAGGPRTDTQYF. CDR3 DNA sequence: TGTGCTAGTGGTTTGGTAGTTCTAGCGGGGGGGCCCCGCACAGATACGCAGTATTTT.

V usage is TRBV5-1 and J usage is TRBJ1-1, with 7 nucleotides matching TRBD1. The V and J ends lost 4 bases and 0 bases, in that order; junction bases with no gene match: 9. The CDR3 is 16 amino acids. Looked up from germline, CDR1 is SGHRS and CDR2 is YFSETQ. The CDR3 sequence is CASSDPGQLMNTEAFF. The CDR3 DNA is TGCGCCAGCAGCGATCCGGGACAGCTAATGAACACTGAAGCTTTCTTT. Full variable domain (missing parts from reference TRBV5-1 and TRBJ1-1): KAGVTQTPRYLIKTRGQQVTLSCSPISGHRSVSWYQQTPGQGLQFLFEYFSETQRNKGNFPGRFSGRQFSNSRSEMNVSTLELGDSALYLCASSDPGQLMNTEAFFGQGTRLTVV.

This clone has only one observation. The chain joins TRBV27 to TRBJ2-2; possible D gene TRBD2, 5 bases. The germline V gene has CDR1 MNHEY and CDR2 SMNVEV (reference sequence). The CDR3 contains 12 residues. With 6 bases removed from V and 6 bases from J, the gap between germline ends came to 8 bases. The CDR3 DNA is TGTGCCAGCAGACTAGTCGCCGGGGAGCTGTTTTTT. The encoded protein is CASRLVAGELFF.

The CDR3 loop reads CASSDSGGTYEQYF. The DNA of the CDR3 is TGTGCCAGCAGTGATAGCGGCGGGACCTACGAGCAGTACTTC. The chain carries TRBV25-1 and TRBJ2-7; weak D call: TRBD2 (6 bases). The germline V gene encodes CDR1 MGHDK and CDR2 SYGVNS. Between the trimmed V and J ends, which lost 3 bases and 2 bases, there was a span of 11 bases. The CDR3 loop spans 14 amino acids.

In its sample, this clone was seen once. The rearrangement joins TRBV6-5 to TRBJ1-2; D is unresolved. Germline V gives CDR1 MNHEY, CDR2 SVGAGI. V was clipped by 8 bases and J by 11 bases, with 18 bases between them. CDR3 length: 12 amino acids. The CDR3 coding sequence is TGTGCCAGCGGCCCTCCGGACGGGCAATACACCTTC. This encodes CASGPPDGQYTF.

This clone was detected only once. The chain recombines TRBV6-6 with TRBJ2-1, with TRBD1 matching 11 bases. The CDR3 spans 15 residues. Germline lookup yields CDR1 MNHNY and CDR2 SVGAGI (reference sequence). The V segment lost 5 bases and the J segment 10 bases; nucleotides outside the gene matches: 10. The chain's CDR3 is CASSAGTGGGREQFF. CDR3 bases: TGTGCCAGCAGTGCCGGGACAGGGGGAGGCCGGGAGCAGTTCTTC.

In DNA, the CDR3 is TGTGCCAGCAGCAAATCCCGACAGGGTTTTTTAAACACTGAAGCTTTCTTT. This sequence encodes CASSKSRQGFLNTEAFF. V gene TRBV28 combines with J gene TRBJ1-1, with 7 bases fitting TRBD1. There are 17 residues in the CDR3. The germline CDR1 and CDR2 sequences are MDHEN and SYDVKM. V was clipped by 6 bases and J by 2 bases; unmatched bases: 15. Supplemented by reference TRBV28 and TRBJ1-1, the full variable domain reads DVKVTQSSRYLVKRTGEKVFLECVQDMDHENMFWYRQDPGLGLRLIYFSYDVKMKEKGDIPEGYSVSREKKERFSLILESASTNQTSMYLCASSKSRQGFLNTEAFFGQGTRLTVV.

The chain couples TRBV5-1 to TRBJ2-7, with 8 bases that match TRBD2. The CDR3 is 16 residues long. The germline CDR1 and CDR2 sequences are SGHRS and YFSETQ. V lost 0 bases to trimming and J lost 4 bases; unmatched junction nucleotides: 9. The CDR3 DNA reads TGCGCCAGCAGCTTGGGCCGGGGCGGGGGGATTTACGAGCAGTACTTC. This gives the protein CASSLGRGGGIYEQYF.

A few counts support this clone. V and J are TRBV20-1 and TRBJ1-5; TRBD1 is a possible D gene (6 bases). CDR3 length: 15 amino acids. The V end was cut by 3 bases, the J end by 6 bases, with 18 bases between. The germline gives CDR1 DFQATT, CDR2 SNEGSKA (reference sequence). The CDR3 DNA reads TGCAGTGCTAGTGACTTCTGGGGGGCGGGTCAGCCCCAGCATTTT. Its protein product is CSASDFWGAGQPQHF.